Below are 8 T cell receptor beta chains sequenced from a single sample in a study of shared clonotypes between healthy human individuals. The table came from immunoSEQ multiplex PCR; TCRdb's copy has only in-frame clones and leaves some out. The data show roughly 1 million clones, more than 75% seen once. Sequenced input: memory CD4+ T cells from PBMCs. This sample's subset: CD45RA-negative fraction. The origin of the receptors is a man between 18 and 35 years old in good health. Some clones in this sample may be carry-over from other donors' samples.

This clone has a handful of counts. A far larger clone differs by one base, so this is likely a read error. This rearrangement joins TRBV29-1 to TRBJ1-2; D ambiguous. The germline CDR1 and CDR2 sequences are SQVTM and ANQGSEA. The CDR3 length is 11 residues. This CDR3 is CSESSNYGYAF. CDR3 nucleotide sequence: TGCAGCGAGTCCTCAAACTATGGCTACGCCTTC.

The V gene is TRBV10-3, the J gene TRBJ2-2; D might be TRBD1 (6 bases). The CDR3 covers 18 residues. The V end was cut by 0 bases, the J end by 2 bases, with 16 bases between. In germline, CDR1 is ENHRY, CDR2 SYGVKD. The CDR3 region has the DNA TGTGCCATCAGTGAGTCGACTCTGGGGGCCCCAAACACCGGGGAGCTGTTTTTT. Amino acid sequence: CAISESTLGAPNTGELFF.

The V gene is TRBV5-1, the J gene TRBJ1-1, with D unclear. Trimming stripped 0 bases from V and 1 base from J, with 7 bases between. Germline loops: CDR1 SGHRS, CDR2 YFSETQ. The CDR3 runs 14 residues. CDR3 in amino acids: CASSLDSQNTEAFF. CDR3 DNA sequence: TGCGCCAGCAGCTTGGACAGTCAGAACACTGAAGCTTTCTTT.

This chain joins TRBV30 and TRBJ1-1, with 8 bases lining up with TRBD1. This CDR3 region has 12 residues. Germline CDR1 is GTSNPN and CDR2 is SVGIG (reference sequence). V shed 3 bases and J 6 bases; nucleotides not matched to a gene: 3. The CDR3, as DNA: TGTGCCTGGAGAGGACAGGGCCCTGAAGCTTTCTTT. Protein: CAWRGQGPEAFF.

About this clone itself: In the same sample, other DNA sequences code for this CDR3. The V call is TRBV28, the J call TRBJ1-2; 10 nucleotides agree with TRBD1. CDR3 length equals 15 residues. Germline-derived CDR1 and CDR2 are MDHEN and SYDVKM. V lost 2 bases, J lost 3 bases, and 3 bases stayed unmatched. The CDR3 DNA sequence: TGTGCCAGCAGTTTACTCGGGACAGGGGACTATGGCTACACCTTC. As protein: CASSLLGTGDYGYTF.

This clone was detected ten times or more. J is TRBJ1-1 and V is TRBV5-1; no clear D. The V gene's germline CDR1 is SGHRS and CDR2 YFSETQ. Trimming took 6 bases from V and 3 from J, leaving 12 bases between them. This CDR3 is built from 13 residues. CDR3 nucleotide sequence: TGCGCCAGCACCACCGGAGGTGACACTGAAGCTTTCTTT. Protein: CASTTGGDTEAFF.

This clone was counted between two and nine times. The CDR3 is CASGLGVTEAFF. DNA for the CDR3: TGTGCTAGTGGTTTGGGGGTCACTGAAGCTTTCTTT. The chain links TRBV12-5 to TRBJ1-1; D not certain. The CDR3 consists of 12 residues. Germline-derived CDR1 and CDR2 are LGHNT and FRNRAP. V shed 1 base and J shed 4 bases, with 4 bases lying between them.

A remark on this clone: The same CDR3 can be traced to other DNA sequences in this sample. The genes are TRBV28 and TRBJ1-2; a possible D gene is TRBD1 (6 bases). Germline V CDR1 and CDR2: MDHEN, SYDVKM. Trimming took 2 bases from V and 4 from J, leaving 8 bases between them. The CDR3 consists of 13 residues. CDR3 loop: CASSLRGVYGYTF. CDR3 nucleotides: TGTGCCAGCAGTTTAAGGGGGGTCTATGGCTACACCTTC.